Following are 19 T cell receptor beta chains from one sample sequenced in a study of human T cells and chemical hapten exposure. As to time point: patch test 1, 2 weeks after DPC sensitization. Treatment specified: therapeutic diphenylcyclopropenone sensitization with weekly scalp DPC. TCRdb re-analysed the RACE reads in MiXCR, keeping a single row per CDR3 protein. The sample includes 75,000 to 95,000 distinct CDR3 sequences, approximately 10% of them seen just once. This material consisted of whole blood, taken in connection with sensitization to the hapten diphenylcyclopropenone (DPC). These TCRs come from a woman aged 55-75 years with alopecia areata. Some clones in this sample may be carry-over from other donors' samples.

This clonotype was observed many times. This chain connects TRBV9 to TRBJ1-6, with D maybe TRBD1 (6 bases). The CDR3 contains 15 residues. V lost 3 bases and J 5 bases, leaving 12 bases between the germline ends. Germline V gives CDR1 SGDLS, CDR2 YYNGEE. CDR3 DNA: TGTGCCAGCAGCGCCGGGACACATAATAATTCACCCCTCCACTTT. As protein: CASSAGTHNNSPLHF.

This clonotype has only a few counts. The chain recombines TRBV5-4 with TRBJ2-2, with D maybe TRBD2 (5 bases). This CDR3 has 15 residues. Germline CDR1 SGHNT, CDR2 YYREEE (reference sequence). The ends were cut back, 2 bases at V and 1 base at J, with 9 bases in the middle. The CDR3 region has the DNA TGTGCCAGCAGCTTAGAAGGGAGGAACACCGGGGAGCTGTTTTTT. This sequence encodes CASSLEGRNTGELFF.

There are a few counts of this clonotype. The chain is built from TRBV5-8 and TRBJ1-5; a possible D gene is TRBD1 (6 bases). Between the trimmed V and J ends, which lost 6 bases and 7 bases, there was a span of 8 bases. Germline assignment: CDR1 SGHTS and CDR2 YDEGEE. This CDR3 has 11 residues. The chain's CDR3 is CASMGAQPQHF. The CDR3 DNA reads as TGTGCCAGCATGGGGGCCCAGCCCCAGCATTTT.

This clonotype came up many times. J is TRBJ2-7 and V is TRBV3-1, with TRBD1 identical over 7 bases. This CDR3 spans 16 amino acids. The junction had 12 bases not matched to a gene; V was cut back by 6 bases and J by 1 base. Germline CDR1 reads LGHDT; CDR2 reads YNNKEL (reference sequence). The CDR3 sequence is CASSLFRDRRSYEQYF. The CDR3 DNA reads as TGTGCCAGCAGTCTTTTCCGGGACAGAAGATCCTACGAGCAGTACTTC.

The V call is TRBV30, the J call TRBJ1-3, with TRBD1 identical over 7 bases. V lost 3 bases and J lost 4; bases outside the gene matches: 6. There are 14 residues in the CDR3. Germline V lookup: CDR1 GTSNPN, CDR2 SVGIG (reference sequence). The CDR3 spells CAWSKGAPGNTIYF. CDR3 coding DNA: TGTGCCTGGAGCAAGGGGGCGCCCGGAAACACCATATATTTT.

This clonotype was observed at least ten times. The chain links TRBV14 to TRBJ2-1, with D perhaps being TRBD1 or TRBD2 (5 bases each). CDR3 length: 16 residues. The V and J ends lost 1 base and 0 bases respectively, with 10 bases between them. Germline-derived CDR1 and CDR2 are SGHDN and FVKESK. CDR3: CASSQVGGSSYNEQFF. The CDR3 DNA follows: TGTGCCAGCAGCCAAGTTGGGGGTAGCTCCTACAATGAGCAGTTCTTC.

The chain uses TRBV6-1 and TRBJ2-2; perhaps TRBD2 as D (6 bases). Per germline, CDR1 MNHNS and CDR2 SASEGT. The V end was cut by 8 bases, the J end by 3 bases, with 16 bases between. There are 15 residues in the CDR3. CDR3: CASARGDSDTGELFF. For the CDR3, the DNA is TGTGCCAGCGCCCGAGGGGACTCCGACACCGGGGAGCTGTTTTTT.

This clonotype was seen ten or more times. This chain joins TRBV7-3 and TRBJ1-6; possible D gene TRBD1, 5 bases. Germline-derived CDR1 and CDR2 are SGHTA and FQGTGA. Trimming stripped 1 base from V and 4 bases from J, with 8 bases between. The CDR3 extends over 15 amino acids. The DNA for the CDR3 is TGTGCCAGCAGCTTAATGGGGGGTTATAATTCACCCCTCCACTTT. Translating it yields CASSLMGGYNSPLHF.

The genes are TRBV25-1 and TRBJ2-5; D gene ambiguous. Germline assignment: CDR1 MGHDK and CDR2 SYGVNS. Trimming cost V 1 base and J 5 bases, with 11 bases left between them. CDR3 length: 14 residues. The CDR3 nucleotides are TGTGCCAGCAGTGAATCGGTAGCACTGGAGACCCAGTACTTC. Its protein product is CASSESVALETQYF.

This clonotype turned up a few times. The chain recombines TRBV7-9 with TRBJ2-3; TRBD2 might be the D (5 bases). CDR1 SEHNR and CDR2 FQNEAQ come from the germline V gene (reference sequence). This CDR3 comprises 16 residues. Trimming removed 1 base at V and 4 bases at J, with 15 bases between. CDR3 nucleotide sequence: TGTGCCAGCAGCTTAGTCATGGGAAAGCGGCCAGATACGCAGTATTTT. This sequence encodes CASSLVMGKRPDTQYF.

This clonotype was picked up many times. The CDR3 nucleotides read TGTGCCAGCAGTTATCAGATGAACACTGAAGCTTTCTTT. As protein: CASSYQMNTEAFF. V gene TRBV6-6 combines with J gene TRBJ1-1; D call uncertain. Trimming left V 3 bases short and J 0 bases short, with 5 bases between. From germline, CDR1 is MNHNY and CDR2 SVGAGI (reference sequence). The CDR3 runs to 13 residues.

This clonotype occurred a few times. The chain links TRBV4-2 to TRBJ2-7; 9 bases are shared with TRBD2. CDR3 length: 18 residues. Germline loops: CDR1 LGHNA, CDR2 YNFKEQ. V shed 0 bases and J 2 bases; nucleotides not matched to a gene: 11. The CDR3 DNA sequence: TGTGCCAGCAGCCAAGAGACCGTAGGGACTAGCCTGACCTACGAGCAGTACTTC. Translating gives CASSQETVGTSLTYEQYF.

This clonotype showed up just a few times. The chain combines TRBV2 with TRBJ2-3; 10 bases map to TRBD2. The CDR3 totals 15 residues. Germline values: CDR1 SNHLY, CDR2 FYNNEI. The V segment lost 6 bases and the J segment 0 bases; nucleotides outside the gene matches: 3. The chain's CDR3 is CASRLLAGSTDTQYF. For the CDR3, the DNA is TGTGCCAGCAGGCTACTAGCGGGAAGCACAGATACGCAGTATTTT.

This clonotype was detected ten times or more. The V and J genes are TRBV20-1 and TRBJ1-2; D is perhaps TRBD1 (5 bases). This CDR3 comprises 14 residues. The V end lost 6 bases, the J end lost 7 bases, and 21 bases lay between the germline ends. Germline V gives CDR1 DFQATT, CDR2 SNEGSKA (reference sequence). CDR3 amino acids: CSAHRDAFKGGYTF. DNA of the CDR3: TGCAGTGCCCACCGGGACGCCTTCAAGGGTGGCTACACCTTC.

The chain links TRBV6-5 to TRBJ2-3; no reliable D call. Germline V gives CDR1 MNHEY, CDR2 SVGAGI. The CDR3 totals 16 residues. V was clipped by 0 bases and J by 0 bases, with 10 bases between them. CDR3 sequence: CASSYSKSPSTDTQYF. DNA for the CDR3: TGTGCCAGCAGTTACTCGAAGTCACCTAGCACAGATACGCAGTATTTT.

There are a few counts of this clonotype. This chain links TRBV27 with TRBJ1-1; no definite D call. Germline V gives CDR1 MNHEY, CDR2 SMNVEV (reference sequence). The CDR3 is 13 amino acids. The V gene lost 0 bases and the J gene lost 5 bases, with 7 bases spanning the gap. The CDR3 loop reads CASSLSLDTEAFF. CDR3 in DNA: TGTGCCAGCAGTTTATCACTGGATACTGAAGCTTTCTTT.

This clonotype came up a few times. V and J are TRBV20-1 and TRBJ2-1; 9 bases line up with TRBD2. Germline assignment: CDR1 DFQATT and CDR2 SNEGSKA (reference sequence). V lost 0 bases to trimming and J lost 6 bases; unmatched junction nucleotides: 9. CDR3 length equals 16 residues. CDR3: CSARDIAGGHVNEQFF. For the CDR3, the DNA is TGCAGTGCTAGAGATATTGCGGGGGGGCACGTCAATGAGCAGTTCTTC.

This clonotype was counted at least ten times. The J gene is TRBJ2-3, the V gene TRBV7-6; D possibly corresponds to TRBD2 (6 bases). CDR1 and CDR2 (germline): SGHVS, FNYEAQ. There are 15 residues in the CDR3. The V end was cut by 1 base, the J end by 2 bases, with 10 bases between. The CDR3 DNA sequence: TGTGCCAGCAGCTTAGTCGGGGGTAACACAGATACGCAGTATTTT. Its protein product is CASSLVGGNTDTQYF. Looking up the rest from reference TRBV7-6 and TRBJ2-3 gives the full variable domain: GAGVSQSPRYKVTKRGQDVALRCDPISGHVSLYWYRQALGQGPEFLTYFNYEAQQDKSGLPNDRFSAERPEGSISTLTIQRTEQRDSAMYRCASSLVGGNTDTQYFGPGTRLTVL.

This clonotype has a handful of counts. This rearrangement joins TRBV4-1 to TRBJ1-5; the D is unclear. Germline-derived CDR1 and CDR2 are MGHRA and YSYEKL. Trimming took 5 bases from V and 1 from J, leaving 15 bases between them. The CDR3 covers 16 residues. The CDR3 DNA sequence: TGCGCCAGCAGCACCATATCGGGCGACAGCAATCAGCCCCAGCATTTT. Protein sequence: CASSTISGDSNQPQHF.